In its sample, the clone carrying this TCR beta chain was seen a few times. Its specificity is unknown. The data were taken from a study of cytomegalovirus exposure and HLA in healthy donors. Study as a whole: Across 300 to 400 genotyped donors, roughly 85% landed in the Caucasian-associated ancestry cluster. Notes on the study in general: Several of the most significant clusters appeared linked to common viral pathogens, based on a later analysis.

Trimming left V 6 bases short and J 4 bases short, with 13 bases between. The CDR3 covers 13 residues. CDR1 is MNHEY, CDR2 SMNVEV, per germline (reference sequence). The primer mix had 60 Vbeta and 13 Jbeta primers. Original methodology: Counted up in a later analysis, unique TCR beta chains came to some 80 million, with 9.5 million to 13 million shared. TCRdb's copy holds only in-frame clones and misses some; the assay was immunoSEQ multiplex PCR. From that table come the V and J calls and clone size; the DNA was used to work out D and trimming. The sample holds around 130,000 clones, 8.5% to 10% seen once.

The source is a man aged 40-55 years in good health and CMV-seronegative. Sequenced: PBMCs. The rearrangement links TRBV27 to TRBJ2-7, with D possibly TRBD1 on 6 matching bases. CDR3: CASSQGFGYEQYF. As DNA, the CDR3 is TGTGCCAGCAGCCAGGGGTTTGGGTACGAGCAGTACTTC.